The rows below give T cell receptor beta chains drawn from one sample of a study of naive and memory T cell subsets. One entry per CDR3 protein results from TCRdb running MiXCR on the UMI-ligation and nested PCR reads. The sample has about 18,000 distinct CDR3 sequences; roughly 9.8% are singletons. Sequences were derived from skin, sampled from a tuberculin skin test site. These receptors were taken from an adult in good health. Both conserved end residues are part of each CDR3. The D gene is left open where the match is weak. Size is stated for part of the rows, as once, few or many counts, or as a class when the clone is expanded.

j_call	v_call	d_call	cdr3_length	clone_size	cdr3_aa	cdr3_nt
TRBJ2-3	TRBV18	TRBD2	16	many	CASSPPTLAGGDTQYF	TGTGCCAGCTCACCACCGACACTAGCGGGTGGAGATACGCAGTATTTT
TRBJ2-6	TRBV5-1	-	13	-	CASNLPGANVLTF	TGCGCCAGCAACCTCCCCGGGGCCAACGTCCTGACTTTC
TRBJ1-2	TRBV29-1	-	12	medium-sized	CSVERQAPGYTF	TGCAGCGTTGAAAGGCAGGCTCCTGGCTACACCTTC
TRBJ2-2	TRBV5-1	TRBD2	18	-	CASSTGTSGRANTGELFF	TGCGCCAGCAGCACCGGGACTAGCGGGAGGGCGAACACCGGGGAGCTGTTTTTT
TRBJ2-3	TRBV27	-	13	many	CASKMLGASTQYF	TGTGCCAGCAAGATGTTAGGGGCCAGCACGCAGTATTTT
TRBJ2-2	TRBV24-1	TRBD2	15	-	CATSDSGRKAGELFF	TGTGCCACCAGTGATAGCGGGAGGAAGGCCGGGGAGCTGTTTTTT
TRBJ2-7	TRBV13	-	13	many	CASSLGDSYEQYF	TGTGCCAGCAGCTTAGGGGACAGCTACGAGCAGTACTTC
TRBJ2-1	TRBV3-1	TRBD1	21	-	CASSQDRPGGTRILRSDEQFF	TGTGCCAGCAGCCAAGATCGGCCAGGGGGTACCCGGATCTTGAGGAGCGATGAGCAGTTCTTC
TRBJ1-5	TRBV5-1	-	16	few	CASSLLPGYSNQPQHF	TGCGCCAGCAGCTTGTTGCCAGGTTATAGCAATCAGCCCCAGCATTTT
TRBJ2-7	TRBV6-6	TRBD1	14	many	CASSYQTGRAEQYF	TGTGCCAGCAGTTACCAGACAGGGCGGGCCGAGCAGTACTTC
TRBJ2-2	TRBV12-3/TRBV12-4	-	12	once	CASSLSTRELFF	TGTGCCAGCAGTTTATCCACCCGGGAGCTGTTTTTT
TRBJ2-7	TRBV20-1	-	12	medium-sized	CSTSTVRDEQYF	TGCAGTACTTCGACAGTCCGGGACGAGCAGTACTTC
TRBJ1-1	TRBV4-3	-	15	many	CASSPAKTENTEAFF	TGCGCCAGCAGCCCAGCGAAGACAGAGAACACTGAAGCTTTCTTT
TRBJ1-5	TRBV19	-	18	-	CASSMRFTQSRGNQPQHF	TGTGCCAGTAGTATGCGTTTCACCCAATCAAGGGGCAATCAGCCCCAGCATTTT
TRBJ2-1	TRBV6-5	-	14	many	CASTGQPTYNEQFF	TGTGCCAGCACCGGTCAACCGACCTACAATGAGCAGTTCTTC
TRBJ2-7	TRBV25-1	-	11	many	CASSPYIEQYF	TGTGCCAGCAGTCCTTATATAGAGCAGTACTTC
TRBJ2-1	TRBV6-4	TRBD2	16	many	CASSDSGLAGGHEQFF	TGTGCCAGCAGTGACTCGGGACTAGCGGGGGGGCATGAGCAGTTCTTC
TRBJ1-6	TRBV2	-	15	many	CASTPGTGWNSPLHF	TGTGCCAGCACTCCAGGAACCGGCTGGAATTCACCCCTCCACTTT
TRBJ2-3	TRBV24-1	TRBD2	16	-	CATSDPTSGRADTQYF	TGTGCCACCAGTGATCCGACTAGCGGGAGGGCAGATACGCAGTATTTT
TRBJ2-7	TRBV4-3	-	14	large	CASSQGATSYEQYF	TGCGCCAGCAGCCAAGGAGCCACTTCCTACGAGCAGTACTTC
TRBJ2-6	TRBV4-1	-	15	many	CASSQVFSGANVLTF	TGCGCCAGCAGCCAAGTTTTCTCTGGGGCCAACGTCCTGACTTTC
TRBJ2-7	TRBV6-6	TRBD1	18	many	CASSDRDRVGGPVNEQYF	TGTGCCAGCAGTGACCGGGACAGGGTAGGAGGTCCCGTGAACGAGCAGTACTTC
TRBJ2-2	TRBV6-2/TRBV6-3	TRBD2	13	many	CASKTSGYGELFF	TGTGCCAGCAAGACTAGCGGGTACGGGGAGCTGTTTTTT
TRBJ2-7	TRBV27	-	13	-	CASTGRGDYEQYF	TGTGCCAGCACGGGGCGTGGGGACTACGAGCAGTACTTC
TRBJ2-3	TRBV27	TRBD2	14	-	CASALAGRTDTQYF	TGTGCCAGCGCTCTAGCGGGACGCACAGATACGCAGTATTTT
TRBJ1-2	TRBV10-3	-	14	few	CAITYDRSNYGDTF	TGTGCCATCACTTACGACAGATCCAACTATGGCGACACCTTC
TRBJ2-2	TRBV6-1	-	15	-	CASSVGQPNTGELFF	TGTGCCAGCAGTGTGGGACAACCGAACACCGGGGAGCTGTTTTTT
TRBJ1-1	TRBV29-1	-	12	many	CSVEIQGTEAFF	TGCAGCGTTGAAATACAGGGCACTGAAGCTTTCTTT
TRBJ1-6	TRBV27	-	14	-	CASSLIGLGSPLHF	TGTGCCAGCAGTTTAATCGGTTTAGGTTCACCCCTCCACTTT
TRBJ2-7	TRBV7-9	-	13	few	CASSPRDYYEQYF	TGTGCCAGCAGCCCCCGCGACTACTACGAGCAGTACTTC
TRBJ2-5	TRBV18	TRBD1	15	few	CASSPGQGARETQYF	TGTGCCAGCTCCCCGGGACAGGGGGCCCGGGAGACCCAGTACTTC
TRBJ1-5	TRBV6-2/TRBV6-3	-	14	-	CASSYAGPYQPQHF	TGTGCCAGCAGTTATGCAGGGCCCTATCAGCCCCAGCATTTT
TRBJ2-2	TRBV12-3/TRBV12-4	TRBD1	16	many	CASSPGTGGRTGELFF	TGTGCCAGCAGTCCCGGGACAGGGGGACGGACCGGGGAGCTGTTTTTT
TRBJ2-1	TRBV5-1	-	14	-	CASKTGTSYNEQFF	TGCGCCAGTAAGACGGGTACGTCCTACAATGAGCAGTTCTTC
TRBJ2-5	TRBV13	-	13	-	CASSSRDGETQYF	TGTGCCAGCAGCAGCAGGGACGGAGAGACCCAGTACTTC
TRBJ1-1	TRBV28	TRBD1	14	few	CASRAQGGNTEAFF	TGTGCCAGCAGGGCTCAGGGGGGGAACACTGAAGCTTTCTTT
TRBJ2-1	TRBV24-1	-	13	few	CATEQSSYNEQFF	TGTGCCACCGAACAGAGCTCCTACAATGAGCAGTTCTTC
TRBJ1-5	TRBV28	-	15	few	CASSLIVQGFQPQHF	TGTGCCAGCAGTTTAATTGTGCAGGGGTTTCAGCCCCAGCATTTT
TRBJ1-1	TRBV4-3	-	17	medium-sized	CASSQGGGSRLNTEAFF	TGCGCCAGCAGCCAAGGAGGAGGCAGCAGGTTGAACACTGAAGCTTTCTTT
TRBJ1-1	TRBV20-1	TRBD1	13	few	CSAGQGARTEAFF	TGCAGTGCTGGACAGGGGGCGCGTACTGAAGCTTTCTTT
TRBJ2-5	TRBV4-1	-	14	once	CASSQDGYHQTQYF	TGCGCCAGCAGCCAAGACGGGTATCATCAGACCCAGTACTTC
TRBJ1-4	TRBV20-1	TRBD1	16	-	CSATRDRVILGEKLFF	TGCAGTGCTACCCGGGACAGGGTGATTCTTGGTGAAAAACTGTTTTTT
TRBJ2-2	TRBV20-1	TRBD2	15	many	CSARTGGRNTGELFF	TGCAGTGCTAGAACGGGAGGGCGGAACACCGGGGAGCTGTTTTTT
TRBJ1-3	TRBV12-3/TRBV12-4	-	14	-	CASRGGENGNTIYF	TGTGCCAGCCGGGGGGGCGAAAATGGAAACACCATATATTTT
TRBJ2-1	TRBV3-1	-	15	-	CASSQGARWLDEQFF	TGTGCCAGCAGCCAAGGGGCCCGATGGTTGGATGAGCAGTTCTTC
TRBJ1-1	TRBV7-3	-	15	many	CASSLSDLGSTEAFF	TGTGCCAGCAGCTTAAGCGACCTGGGGAGCACTGAAGCTTTCTTT
TRBJ2-7	TRBV27	TRBD1	14	many	CASSLSGTGGEQYF	TGTGCCAGCAGTTTATCAGGAACAGGGGGCGAGCAGTACTTC
TRBJ2-5	TRBV10-3	-	13	many	CAISPDLIGTQYF	TGTGCCATCAGCCCCGATCTAATCGGGACCCAGTACTTC
TRBJ1-1	TRBV7-3	-	13	many	CASSLTENTEAFF	TGTGCCAGCAGCTTAACAGAGAACACTGAAGCTTTCTTT
TRBJ2-7	TRBV18	TRBD2	15	-	CASSPGTSGSYEQYF	TGTGCCAGCTCACCTGGAACTAGCGGGAGTTACGAGCAGTACTTC
TRBJ1-1	TRBV6-5	-	13	few	CASSYSRGSEAFF	TGTGCCAGCAGTTACTCCCGAGGGTCTGAAGCTTTCTTT
TRBJ1-4	TRBV7-2	-	15	few	CASSLQSSHNEKLFF	TGTGCCAGCAGCTTACAATCCAGTCATAATGAAAAACTGTTTTTT
TRBJ2-1	TRBV19	-	15	few	CASSSSHLSYNEQFF	TGTGCCAGTAGTAGTTCGCACTTGTCCTACAATGAGCAGTTCTTC